These T cell receptor beta chains were read from a single sample in a study of technical replicates of blood from four donors. Data came from immunoSEQ multiplex PCR; TCRdb stores just in-frame clones and leaves some out. This repertoire shows around 16,000 clones, 82% found once; its top ten account for roughly a tenth. Sequencing input: PBMCs. The receptor source for this set is a human donor in good health. Some clones in this sample may be carry-over from other donors' samples. CDR3s include the opening cysteine and the closing phenylalanine or tryptophan. A D gene is named only where the DNA matches it firmly. A row's size may be missing; if present it is once, few, many or a size class.

.,TRBJ2-1,TRBV2,.,TGTGCCAGCAGCTTCAGGGGATTTGAGCAGTTCTTC,CASSFRGFEQFF
.,TRBJ2-2,TRBV28,.,TGTGCCAGCCCACCCTCGGGTAGGGGCAACACCGGGGAGCTGTTTTTT,CASPPSGRGNTGELFF
.,TRBJ1-5,TRBV28,TRBD1,TGTGCCAGCAGCGAACCCCAGGGGGTGTACAATCAGCCCCAGCATTTT,CASSEPQGVYNQPQHF
.,TRBJ1-2,TRBV19,.,TGTGCCAGTAGTATAGCGTCGGACAGCCTCTATGGCTACACCTTC,CASSIASDSLYGYTF
.,TRBJ2-5,TRBV4-2,TRBD1,TGTGCCAGCAGCCAAGGGGTGGGACAGGGGGCGGAGACCCAGTACTTC,CASSQGVGQGAETQYF
.,TRBJ2-1,TRBV7-8,TRBD2,TGTGCCAGCAGCGCCGGCTCCTTAGCGGGAAAAGGCAATGAGCAGTTCTTC,CASSAGSLAGKGNEQFF
.,TRBJ2-3,TRBV4-2,.,TGTGCCAGCAACCAAGGGCTAGGCACAGATACGCAGTATTTT,CASNQGLGTDTQYF
.,TRBJ2-7,TRBV10-1,TRBD2,TGCGCCAGCAGTGAGTCCGATAGCGGGAGGAACGAGCAGTACTTC,CASSESDSGRNEQYF
.,TRBJ2-2,TRBV19,TRBD1,TGTGCCAGTAGACAGGGGGCGAACACCGGGGAGCTGTTTTTT,CASRQGANTGELFF
.,TRBJ2-3,TRBV5-1,.,TGCGCCAGCAGCTTAGCGAGTCGCACAGATACGCAGTATTTT,CASSLASRTDTQYF
.,TRBJ2-5,TRBV19,.,TGTGCCAGTAGGCAGGCGGGGGAGACCCAGTACTTC,CASRQAGETQYF
once,TRBJ2-1,TRBV27,.,TGTGCCAGCAGTTCCTCCCCGGAGGACAATGAGCAGTTCTTC,CASSSSPEDNEQFF
.,TRBJ1-4,TRBV27,TRBD1,TGTGCCAGCAGTCAAACACCGGGACAGGGTGCAACTAATGAAAAACTGTTTTTT,CASSQTPGQGATNEKLFF
.,TRBJ2-1,TRBV6-1,TRBD1,TGTGCCAGCAGTGACCAGGACAGGGTATTTCCTTACAATGAGCAGTTCTTC,CASSDQDRVFPYNEQFF
.,TRBJ1-2,TRBV2,.,TGTGCCAGCCCGGAGACGGGTAACTATGGCTACACCTTC,CASPETGNYGYTF